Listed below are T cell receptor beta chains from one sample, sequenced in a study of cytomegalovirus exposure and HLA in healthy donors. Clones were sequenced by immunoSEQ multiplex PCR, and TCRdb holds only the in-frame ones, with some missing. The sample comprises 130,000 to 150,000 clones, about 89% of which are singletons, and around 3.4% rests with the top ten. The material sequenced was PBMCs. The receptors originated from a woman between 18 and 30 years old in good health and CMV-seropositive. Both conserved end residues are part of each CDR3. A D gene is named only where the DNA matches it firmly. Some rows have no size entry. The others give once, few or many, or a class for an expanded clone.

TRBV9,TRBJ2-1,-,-,TGTGCCAGCAGCGCTCCCCCGGGACTGAACTACAATGAGCAGTTCTTC,CASSAPPGLNYNEQFF
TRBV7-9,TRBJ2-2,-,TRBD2,TGTGCCAGCAGCCCTAGCGGGAACACCGGGGAGCTGTTTTTT,CASSPSGNTGELFF
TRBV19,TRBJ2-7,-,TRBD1,TGTGCCAGTAGTATGGGGACAGGGGGCGCTGAGCAGTACTTC,CASSMGTGGAEQYF
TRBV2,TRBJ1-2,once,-,TGTGCCAGCAGTGAAATTGATACAGGCTATGGCTACACCTTC,CASSEIDTGYGYTF
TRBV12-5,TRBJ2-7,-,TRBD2,TGTGCTAGTGGCCAAGCACGCTCTAGCGGGAGTTACGAGCAGTACTTC,CASGQARSSGSYEQYF
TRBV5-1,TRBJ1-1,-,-,TGCGCCAGCAGCCCCGAATGGAGCGTAGAAGCTTTCTTT,CASSPEWSVEAFF
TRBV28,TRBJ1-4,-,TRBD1,TGTGCCAGCGGAGGGGGTTCGGGACAGGGGTATGAAAAACTGTTTTTT,CASGGGSGQGYEKLFF
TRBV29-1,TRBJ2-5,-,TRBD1,TGCAGCCTACACAGGGGGGAGACCCAGTACTTC,CSLHRGETQYF
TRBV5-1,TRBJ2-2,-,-,TGCGCCAGCAGCTTGTCTTTGGGGGAGCTGTTTTTT,CASSLSLGELFF
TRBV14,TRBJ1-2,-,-,TGTGCCAGCAGCCAAGATCGCGGAGCGTCCGACTTC,CASSQDRGASDF
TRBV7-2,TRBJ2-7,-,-,TGTGCCAGCAGCTTAGCGGGGCAGGGGTCCTACGAGCAGTACTTC,CASSLAGQGSYEQYF
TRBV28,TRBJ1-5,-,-,TGTGCCAGCAGTTTAATTGTCGACAGGTCTTCCTTTAGCAATCAGCCCCAGCATTTT,CASSLIVDRSSFSNQPQHF
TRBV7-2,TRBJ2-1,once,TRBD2,TGTGCCAGCAGCCGTGGGGGACTAGCGGGAGGGCAGGGTGAGCAGTTCTTC,CASSRGGLAGGQGEQFF
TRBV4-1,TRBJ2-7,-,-,TGCGCCAGCAGCCAAGATAGGGCGGGATGGCCAGGGTACGAGCAGTACTTC,CASSQDRAGWPGYEQYF
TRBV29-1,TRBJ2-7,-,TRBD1,TGCAGCGCCAAGGGGGCGTTTCGCCACGAGCAGTACTTC,CSAKGAFRHEQYF
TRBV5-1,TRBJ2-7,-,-,TGCGCCTCCCGGCCGGGGACAACCTACGAGCAGTACTTC,CASRPGTTYEQYF
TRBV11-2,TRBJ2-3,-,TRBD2,TGTGCCAGCAGCTTAAGAAACCTAGCGGGAGGGATTCCCTCAGATACGCAGTATTTT,CASSLRNLAGGIPSDTQYF
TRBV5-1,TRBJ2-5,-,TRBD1,TGCGCCAGCAGTCGGGACAGGGAAGGGGAGACCCAGTACTTC,CASSRDREGETQYF
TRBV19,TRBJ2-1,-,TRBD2,TGTGCCAGTAGCCCGGGACTAGCGGCACTGGGGGTTGAGCAGTTCTTC,CASSPGLAALGVEQFF
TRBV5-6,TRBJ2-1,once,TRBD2,TGTGCCAGCAGCCGACTAGCGGGAGAATACAATGAGCAGTTCTTC,CASSRLAGEYNEQFF
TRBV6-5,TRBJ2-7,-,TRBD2,TGTGCCAGCAGTTACTCAGTGGGAGGGCTGACCTACGAGCAGTACTTC,CASSYSVGGLTYEQYF
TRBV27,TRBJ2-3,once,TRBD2,TGTGCCAGCAGTTCCGCGGGGGTTCCGCAAGATACGCAGTATTTT,CASSSAGVPQDTQYF